This TCR beta chain was observed in a study of T cell changes during pregnancy in multiple sclerosis. TCRdb's copy holds only in-frame clones and misses some; the assay was immunoSEQ multiplex PCR. The sample lists tens of thousands of clones, about nine tenths occurring once. Worth noting for this clone: At one of its ends the junction is not consistent with the germline gene, which may arise from a read error.

The CDR3 is 15 amino acids. Per germline, CDR1 MNHEY and CDR2 SVGAGI. Sequences were derived from CD4+ T cells from peripheral blood mononuclear cells, sampled before pregnancy. The sequence came from a female donor with multiple sclerosis, enrolled in a pregnancy study. The chain links TRBV6-5 to TRBJ2-7; 11 nucleotides align to TRBD2. The CDR3 DNA reads TGTGCCAGCAGCTACTCCGGGACTAGCGGATACGAGCAGTACTTC. Protein product: CASSYSGTSGYEQYF.